The rows below give T cell receptor beta chains drawn from one sample of a study of siplizumab effects on memory and regulatory T cells. Sequencing was performed with immunoSEQ multiplex PCR; in TCRdb, only in-frame clones are kept and a portion is missing. The table has about 120,000 clones, roughly 93% seen once. Sequenced sample: non-Treg CD4+ T cells sorted from blood. The source of these receptors is a human donor in good health. Both conserved end residues are part of each CDR3. The order of the fields is CDR3 protein, CDR3 DNA, J gene, clone size, CDR3 length, D gene, V gene. The D gene is left open where the match is weak. Only some rows state a clone size, as once, few, many or a class for expanded clones.

CDR3: CASSSSPSGYTDTQYF
DNA: TGTGCCAGCAGCTCCTCGCCTAGCGGGTACACAGATACGCAGTATTTT
J: TRBJ2-3
size: NA
length: 16
D: TRBD2
V: TRBV7-2

CDR3: CASSLDQGMWEKLFF
DNA: TGTGCCAGCAGCTTAGATCAGGGGATGTGGGAAAAACTGTTTTTT
J: TRBJ1-4
size: NA
length: 15
D: NA
V: TRBV7-9

CDR3: CASSLQGITNEKLFF
DNA: TGTGCCAGCAGCTTGCAGGGGATTACTAATGAAAAACTGTTTTTT
J: TRBJ1-4
size: NA
length: 15
D: NA
V: TRBV5-5

CDR3: CASRLLGGQNEQFF
DNA: TGTGCCAGCAGGCTTCTGGGGGGGCAGAATGAGCAGTTCTTC
J: TRBJ2-1
size: NA
length: 14
D: NA
V: TRBV7-9

CDR3: CASSLTDRVGNTEAFF
DNA: TGTGCCAGCAGCTTAACAGATCGGGTCGGGAACACTGAAGCTTTCTTT
J: TRBJ1-1
size: NA
length: 16
D: NA
V: TRBV7-8

CDR3: CASIKPGQGGGYTF
DNA: TGTGCCAGCATCAAACCGGGACAGGGTGGCGGCTACACCTTC
J: TRBJ1-2
size: NA
length: 14
D: TRBD1
V: TRBV6-5

CDR3: CASRGQGAPYEQYF
DNA: TGTGCCAGCAGAGGACAGGGGGCGCCCTACGAGCAGTACTTC
J: TRBJ2-7
size: NA
length: 14
D: TRBD1
V: TRBV6-5

CDR3: CASSPAGQPNYGYTF
DNA: TGTGCCAGCTCACCCGCTGGACAGCCTAACTATGGCTACACCTTC
J: TRBJ1-2
size: NA
length: 15
D: NA
V: TRBV18

CDR3: CAWSADGYEQYF
DNA: TGTGCCTGGAGTGCGGACGGCTACGAGCAGTACTTC
J: TRBJ2-7
size: NA
length: 12
D: NA
V: TRBV30

CDR3: CASSPRTGGASGANVLTF
DNA: TGTGCCAGCAGCCCCCGGACAGGGGGCGCGTCTGGGGCCAACGTCCTGACTTTC
J: TRBJ2-6
size: NA
length: 18
D: TRBD1
V: TRBV4-2

CDR3: CASSLGTLKNEKLFF
DNA: TGTGCCAGCAGCTTAGGGACACTAAAAAATGAAAAACTGTTTTTT
J: TRBJ1-4
size: NA
length: 15
D: NA
V: TRBV7-6

CDR3: CASSQEYSSGNTIYF
DNA: TGCGCCAGCAGCCAAGAGTATAGCTCTGGAAACACCATATATTTT
J: TRBJ1-3
size: NA
length: 15
D: NA
V: TRBV4-1

CDR3: CASSVGDNNYGYTF
DNA: TGTGCCAGCAGCGTCGGGGACAACAACTATGGCTACACCTTC
J: TRBJ1-2
size: NA
length: 14
D: NA
V: TRBV5-4

CDR3: CASSLSHADTQYF
DNA: TGTGCCAGCAGCTTAAGCCATGCTGATACGCAGTATTTT
J: TRBJ2-3
size: NA
length: 13
D: NA
V: TRBV7-2

CDR3: CASSEARGGKAGELFF
DNA: TGTGCCAGCAGTGAAGCGCGCGGGGGAAAGGCCGGGGAGCTGTTTTTT
J: TRBJ2-2
size: NA
length: 16
D: TRBD2
V: TRBV2

CDR3: CASSQSRGYGYTF
DNA: TGTGCCAGCAGCCAGAGTAGGGGTTATGGCTACACCTTC
J: TRBJ1-2
size: NA
length: 13
D: NA
V: TRBV7-8

CDR3: CASGTRGRGYYGYTF
DNA: TGTGCTAGTGGCACCCGGGGGAGGGGCTACTATGGCTACACCTTC
J: TRBJ1-2
size: NA
length: 15
D: NA
V: TRBV12-5

CDR3: CAISDGRQETQYF
DNA: TGTGCCATCAGTGACGGCAGACAAGAGACCCAGTACTTC
J: TRBJ2-5
size: NA
length: 13
D: NA
V: TRBV10-3

CDR3: CASSVGQSSYNSPLHF
DNA: TGTGCCAGCAGCGTAGGACAGAGCTCCTATAATTCACCCCTCCACTTT
J: TRBJ1-6
size: NA
length: 16
D: NA
V: TRBV9

CDR3: CASSLSGGEQYF
DNA: TGTGCCAGCAGCCTATCGGGGGGCGAGCAGTACTTC
J: TRBJ2-7
size: NA
length: 12
D: TRBD2
V: TRBV9

CDR3: CASSSQVMGLTEAFF
DNA: TGCGCCAGCAGCAGCCAAGTCATGGGACTTACTGAAGCTTTCTTT
J: TRBJ1-1
size: NA
length: 15
D: NA
V: TRBV4-1

CDR3: CASSERQLTAQHF
DNA: TGTGCCAGCAGTGAGAGACAGTTAACGGCCCAGCATTTT
J: TRBJ1-5
size: NA
length: 13
D: NA
V: TRBV28

CDR3: CASSLGGYMGAMNTEAFF
DNA: TGTGCCAGCAGCTTGGGAGGTTATATGGGAGCCATGAACACTGAAGCTTTCTTT
J: TRBJ1-1
size: NA
length: 18
D: NA
V: TRBV5-4

CDR3: CASSRLAGGSYEQYF
DNA: TGTGCCAGCAGTCGACTAGCGGGGGGATCCTACGAGCAGTACTTC
J: TRBJ2-7
size: NA
length: 15
D: TRBD2
V: TRBV28

CDR3: CASSSRETQYF
DNA: TGTGCCAGCAGCTCTCGGGAGACCCAGTACTTC
J: TRBJ2-5
size: NA
length: 11
D: NA
V: TRBV7-2

CDR3: CSVVTDYSYEQYF
DNA: TGCAGCGTAGTGACGGACTACTCCTACGAGCAGTACTTC
J: TRBJ2-7
size: NA
length: 13
D: NA
V: TRBV29-1

CDR3: CASSPNVLTGSYGYTF
DNA: TGTGCCAGCTCACCTAACGTCCTAACAGGGTCCTATGGCTACACCTTC
J: TRBJ1-2
size: NA
length: 16
D: NA
V: TRBV18

CDR3: CASSPDSLGAVIYGYTF
DNA: TGTGCCAGCAGCCCAGATAGCTTGGGGGCCGTTATCTATGGCTACACCTTC
J: TRBJ1-2
size: NA
length: 17
D: NA
V: TRBV9

CDR3: CASSGGAGAYTGELFF
DNA: TGTGCCAGCAGTGGGGGGGCAGGGGCTTACACCGGGGAGCTGTTTTTT
J: TRBJ2-2
size: NA
length: 16
D: NA
V: TRBV25-1

CDR3: CASSQEQYNSPLHF
DNA: TGTGCCAGCAGCCAAGAACAGTATAATTCACCCCTCCACTTT
J: TRBJ1-6
size: NA
length: 14
D: NA
V: TRBV4-2

CDR3: CASRLGQGNYGYTF
DNA: TGTGCCAGTCGGCTGGGACAGGGGAACTATGGCTACACCTTC
J: TRBJ1-2
size: NA
length: 14
D: TRBD1
V: TRBV19

CDR3: CASSLRTRGAGNQPQHF
DNA: TGTGCCAGCAGCTTACGGACCAGGGGGGCGGGCAATCAGCCCCAGCATTTT
J: TRBJ1-5
size: NA
length: 17
D: TRBD1
V: TRBV5-5

CDR3: CASSSQGALTDTQYF
DNA: TGTGCCAGCAGTTCACAGGGGGCGCTGACAGATACGCAGTATTTT
J: TRBJ2-3
size: NA
length: 15
D: TRBD1
V: TRBV2

CDR3: CASTLAGDWAYEQYF
DNA: TGTGCCAGCACCCTGGCGGGAGATTGGGCCTACGAGCAGTACTTC
J: TRBJ2-7
size: NA
length: 15
D: TRBD2
V: TRBV28

CDR3: CASGPPTSGGTKETQYF
DNA: TGTGCTAGTGGGCCTCCAACTAGCGGGGGGACCAAAGAGACCCAGTACTTC
J: TRBJ2-5
size: NA
length: 17
D: TRBD2
V: TRBV12-5

CDR3: CASSSRQTSNTEAFF
DNA: TGTGCCAGCAGTTCTAGACAGACTAGTAACACTGAAGCTTTCTTT
J: TRBJ1-1
size: NA
length: 15
D: NA
V: TRBV7-2

CDR3: CASSLGDSGSPLHF
DNA: TGTGCCAGCAGTCTCGGGGACAGTGGTTCACCCCTCCACTTT
J: TRBJ1-6
size: NA
length: 14
D: TRBD1
V: TRBV6-5

CDR3: CASSLLGSTEAFF
DNA: TGTGCCAGCAGCTTACTGGGATCTACTGAAGCTTTCTTT
J: TRBJ1-1
size: NA
length: 13
D: NA
V: TRBV7-3

CDR3: CASSEWLSGNTIYF
DNA: TGTGCCAGCAGTGAATGGCTCTCTGGAAACACCATATATTTT
J: TRBJ1-3
size: NA
length: 14
D: NA
V: TRBV2

CDR3: CASSLGLAEYNEQFF
DNA: TGTGCCAGCAGCTTAGGACTAGCGGAATACAATGAGCAGTTCTTC
J: TRBJ2-1
size: NA
length: 15
D: TRBD2
V: TRBV7-2

CDR3: CASSVVQGILGTEAFF
DNA: TGTGCCAGCAGCGTAGTCCAGGGGATCTTGGGCACTGAAGCTTTCTTT
J: TRBJ1-1
size: NA
length: 16
D: NA
V: TRBV9

CDR3: CAWSGGGGSHF
DNA: TGTGCCTGGAGTGGCGGCGGGGGCAGCCATTTT
J: TRBJ2-3
size: NA
length: 11
D: NA
V: TRBV30

CDR3: CAISNGLRLWGEDTQYF
DNA: TGTGCCATCAGTAACGGACTGAGGTTGTGGGGTGAGGATACGCAGTATTTT
J: TRBJ2-3
size: NA
length: 17
D: NA
V: TRBV10-3

CDR3: CASSESRFPTGANVLTF
DNA: TGTGCCAGCAGTGAATCCAGGTTCCCCACTGGGGCCAACGTCCTGACTTTC
J: TRBJ2-6
size: NA
length: 17
D: NA
V: TRBV2

CDR3: CASSDTRLAGFQETQYF
DNA: TGTGCCAGCAGTGACACCAGACTAGCGGGGTTCCAAGAGACCCAGTACTTC
J: TRBJ2-5
size: NA
length: 17
D: TRBD2
V: TRBV25-1

CDR3: CASSAGTGGQPQHF
DNA: TGTGCCAGCAGCGCCGGGACAGGGGGGCAGCCCCAGCATTTT
J: TRBJ1-5
size: NA
length: 14
D: TRBD1
V: TRBV6-4

CDR3: CASTLWATGNTEAFF
DNA: TGTGCCAGCACTCTCTGGGCTACAGGGAACACTGAAGCTTTCTTT
J: TRBJ1-1
size: once
length: 15
D: NA
V: TRBV6-5

CDR3: CAISEWDSNQPQHF
DNA: TGTGCCATCAGTGAGTGGGACAGTAATCAGCCCCAGCATTTT
J: TRBJ1-5
size: NA
length: 14
D: TRBD1
V: TRBV10-3

CDR3: CASSLYGTTDTQYF
DNA: TGTGCCAGCAGCTTATACGGGACTACAGATACGCAGTATTTT
J: TRBJ2-3
size: NA
length: 14
D: NA
V: TRBV7-3

CDR3: CASRRLFENIQYF
DNA: TGCGCCAGCAGACGGCTTTTCGAAAACATTCAGTACTTC
J: TRBJ2-4
size: few
length: 13
D: NA
V: TRBV4-1

CDR3: CASSKTSSTSRSETQYF
DNA: TGTGCCAGCAGCAAGACCTCATCGACTAGCAGGTCGGAGACCCAGTACTTC
J: TRBJ2-5
size: NA
length: 17
D: TRBD2
V: TRBV7-9

CDR3: CASSPQAGIFQETQYF
DNA: TGTGCCAGCTCACCACAGGCGGGGATATTCCAAGAGACCCAGTACTTC
J: TRBJ2-5
size: NA
length: 16
D: NA
V: TRBV18

CDR3: CASSLIDYGYTF
DNA: TGTGCCAGCAGCCTTATTGACTATGGCTACACCTTC
J: TRBJ1-2
size: once
length: 12
D: NA
V: TRBV6-1

CDR3: CASSYSFLGQYYEQYF
DNA: TGTGCCAGCAGTTATTCGTTTCTGGGCCAGTACTACGAGCAGTACTTC
J: TRBJ2-7
size: NA
length: 16
D: NA
V: TRBV6-6

CDR3: CASSYSRGPQETQYF
DNA: TGTGCCAGCAGTTACTCTCGGGGGCCCCAAGAGACCCAGTACTTC
J: TRBJ2-5
size: NA
length: 15
D: NA
V: TRBV6-5

CDR3: CASSQDPQNYGYTF
DNA: TGCGCCAGCAGCCAAGATCCCCAGAACTATGGCTACACCTTC
J: TRBJ1-2
size: NA
length: 14
D: NA
V: TRBV4-3

CDR3: CASSIPGGGRTF
DNA: TGTGCCAGTAGTATACCGGGGGGCGGTAGGACCTTC
J: TRBJ1-2
size: NA
length: 12
D: NA
V: TRBV19

CDR3: CASTSVAGGPETQYF
DNA: TGTGCCAGCACCTCGGTAGCGGGGGGGCCGGAAACCCAGTACTTC
J: TRBJ2-5
size: NA
length: 15
D: TRBD2
V: TRBV6-4